The next 19 T cell receptor beta chains were all read from a single sample in a study of cytomegalovirus exposure and HLA in healthy donors (dated by TCRdb to about 2017). Libraries were prepared through the immunoSEQ multiplex PCR assay. The multiplex PCR relied on a mix of 60 forward primers for TCR Vbeta segments and 13 reverse primers for TCR Jbeta segments. In its TCRdb copy, this immuneACCESS table keeps in-frame sequences only and misses some clones. Where compared with another copy, unresolved V genes explain less than half of these, and the others have no known cause. The sample's table covers 35,000 to 50,000 clones. The ten largest clones represent 8% to 10% of the sample. Material for sequencing was PBMCs. These TCRs come from a male donor in good health and CMV-seronegative.

V is TRBV18 and J is TRBJ2-1, with a possible D match to TRBD2 (5 bases). The CDR3 extends over 14 amino acids. Germline V lookup: CDR1 KGHSH, CDR2 LQKENI. Trimming pared 4 bases from V and 4 bases from J, leaving 11 bases between. This CDR3 is CASSLEDRYNEQFF. As DNA, the CDR3 is TGTGCCAGCTCACTGGAGGACCGGTACAATGAGCAGTTCTTC.

The rearrangement joins TRBV14 to TRBJ1-1; no definite D call. Germline V gene data show CDR1 as SGHDN and CDR2 as FVKESK. V lost 0 bases, J lost 0 bases, and 8 bases lay in between. The CDR3 spans 15 residues. The chain's CDR3 is CASSQDWALNTEAFF. The CDR3 coding sequence is TGTGCCAGCAGCCAAGATTGGGCGTTGAACACTGAAGCTTTCTTT.

The V call is TRBV7-9, the J call TRBJ2-5; the match to TRBD2 covers 11 bases. Unmatched junction bases numbered 7, after V lost 7 bases and J lost 0 bases. The CDR3 loop spans 16 amino acids. Germline CDR1 and CDR2: SEHNR and FQNEAQ (reference sequence). This CDR3 is CASTIAGGRYQETQYF. The DNA of the CDR3 is TGTGCCAGCACAATAGCGGGAGGGAGGTACCAAGAGACCCAGTACTTC.

The chain has TRBV29-1 and TRBJ1-1; 8 bases match TRBD1. V was clipped by 4 bases and J by 11 bases; unmatched bases: 12. This CDR3 is 13 amino acids long. Per the germline V gene, CDR1 is SQVTM and CDR2 is ANQGSEA. The CDR3 sequence: CSVGSGTGGGAFF. Written as DNA, the CDR3 is TGCAGCGTTGGGAGCGGGACAGGAGGAGGGGCTTTCTTT.

The V call is TRBV5-4, the J call TRBJ2-5, with a possible D match to TRBD1 (5 bases). There are 15 residues in the CDR3. V was clipped by 4 bases and J by 3 bases, with 16 bases between them. Germline V gene sequence: CDR1 SGHNT, CDR2 YYREEE (reference sequence). CDR3: CASSLRRGGEETQYF. CDR3 DNA sequence: TGTGCCAGCAGCCTTCGTAGGGGTGGGGAAGAGACCCAGTACTTC.

J is TRBJ2-2 and V is TRBV11-2; D may be TRBD2 (6 bases). Trimming shortened V by 4 bases and J by 4 bases, and 13 bases separated the two germline ends. The CDR3 contains 15 residues. Germline CDR1 is SGHAT and CDR2 is FQNNGV. The CDR3 DNA reads as TGTGCCAGCAGCTCCACGGACTACCCCACCGGGGAGCTGTTTTTT. Translating gives CASSSTDYPTGELFF.

This sequence joins TRBV6-5 and TRBJ1-5; no clear D. The V gene lost 5 bases and the J gene lost 0 bases, with 8 bases spanning the gap. The CDR3 is made up of 14 amino acids. Looked up from germline, CDR1 is MNHEY and CDR2 is SVGAGI. CDR3 sequence reads: CASSGQYSNQPQHF. The CDR3 region has the DNA TGTGCCAGCAGTGGGCAGTATAGCAATCAGCCCCAGCATTTT.

This chain connects TRBV18 to TRBJ2-5; D is unclear. Germline V gives CDR1 KGHSH, CDR2 LQKENI. V was clipped by 6 bases and J by 4 bases, with 12 bases between them. The CDR3 is 13 residues long. The CDR3 is CASSPTDGETQYF. DNA of the CDR3: TGTGCCAGCTCCCCCACAGATGGAGAGACCCAGTACTTC.

The CDR3 region is CASSSRTEEEQYF. Written as DNA, the CDR3 is TGTGCCAGCAGTTCCCGGACTGAGGAGGAGCAGTACTTC. This chain connects TRBV27 to TRBJ2-7, with D possibly matching TRBD2 (5 bases). Looked up from germline, CDR1 is MNHEY and CDR2 is SMNVEV (reference sequence). The CDR3 loop spans 13 amino acids. Between the trimmed V and J ends, which lost 4 bases and 7 bases, there was a span of 14 bases.

This chain links TRBV7-9 with TRBJ2-3; the D is unclear. V was shortened by 5 bases and J by 2 bases, with 5 bases between the two germline ends. This CDR3 spans 12 amino acids. Germline-derived CDR1 and CDR2 are SEHNR and FQNEAQ (reference sequence). CDR3: CASSPYTDTQYF. The DNA of the CDR3 is TGTGCCAGCAGCCCTTACACAGATACGCAGTATTTT.

The chain couples TRBV19 to TRBJ2-1, with D perhaps TRBD1 (7 bases). Trimming cost V 5 bases and J 6 bases, with 8 bases left between them. Germline CDR1 is LNHDA and CDR2 is SQIVND (reference sequence). There are 12 residues in the CDR3. CDR3 sequence reads: CASSQGGNEQFF. The DNA of the CDR3 is TGTGCCAGTAGTCAGGGGGGCAATGAGCAGTTCTTC.

The chain has TRBV6-5 and TRBJ1-5; D might be TRBD1 (5 bases). Germline V gene data show CDR1 as MNHEY and CDR2 as SVGAGI. V gave up 6 bases and J gave up 0 bases, with 9 bases separating them. This CDR3 region has 14 residues. CDR3 residues: CASSRTSSNQPQHF. The CDR3 DNA reads as TGTGCCAGCAGCAGGACATCTAGCAATCAGCCCCAGCATTTT.

The chain couples TRBV4-3 to TRBJ1-3, with D unclear. CDR1 and CDR2 from the germline V gene are LGHNA and YSLEER. V was shortened by 0 bases and J by 8 bases, with 8 bases between the two germline ends. This CDR3 comprises 13 residues. The CDR3 spells CASSQENEDTIYF. In DNA form, the CDR3 reads TGCGCCAGCAGCCAAGAGAATGAGGACACCATATATTTT.

The chain combines TRBV29-1 with TRBJ2-4; D perhaps matches TRBD1 (5 bases). CDR1 is SQVTM and CDR2 is ANQGSEA in the germline V gene. The CDR3 totals 13 residues. Trimming cost V 2 bases and J 3 bases, with 8 bases left between them. In nucleotides, the CDR3 is TGCAGCGTTGAACAGACAGTCAAAAACATTCAGTACTTC. This gives the protein CSVEQTVKNIQYF.

The gene calls are TRBV15 and TRBJ2-2; 8 bases are shared with TRBD1. Germline V gives CDR1 LNHNV, CDR2 YYDKDF (reference sequence). The CDR3 extends over 16 amino acids. Trimming cost V 0 bases and J 3 bases; bases outside gene matches: 3. The CDR3 region has the DNA TGTGCCACCAGCAGAGAACGGACAGGGCACACCGGGGAGCTGTTTTTT. Its translation is CATSRERTGHTGELFF. Drawing the rest from reference TRBV15 and TRBJ2-2, the complete variable domain is DAMVIQNPRYQVTQFGKPVTLSCSQTLNHNVMYWYQQKSSQAPKLLFHYYDKDFNNEADTPDNFQSRRPNTSFCFLDIRSPGLGDTAMYLCATSRERTGHTGELFFGEGSRLTVL.

This chain joins TRBV4-3 and TRBJ2-7, with 11 bases identical to TRBD1. The CDR3 has 16 amino acids. The V and J ends lost 0 bases and 5 bases, in that order; junction bases with no gene match: 6. Per germline, CDR1 LGHNA and CDR2 YSLEER. CDR3 nucleotides: TGCGCCAGCAGCCAAGAATTCGGGACAGGGGGTCACGAGCAGTACTTC. As protein: CASSQEFGTGGHEQYF.

V and J are TRBV5-5 and TRBJ1-1; D not certain. The V end was cut by 3 bases, the J end by 1 base, with 10 bases between. The CDR3 has 14 amino acids. Germline V gene lookup returns CDR1 SGHKS and CDR2 YYEKEE (reference sequence). CDR3 nucleotide sequence: TGTGCCAGCAGCTGGATCCGGGAGAACACTGAAGCTTTCTTT. Translated: CASSWIRENTEAFF. The entire variable domain, with the rest obtained from reference TRBV5-5 and TRBJ1-1, is as follows: DAGVTQSPTHLIKTRGQQVTLRCSPISGHKSVSWYQQVLGQGPQFIFQYYEKEERGRGNFPDRFSARQFPNYSSELNVNALLLGDSALYLCASSWIRENTEAFFGQGTRLTVV.

The rearrangement joins TRBV29-1 to TRBJ1-2; the D gene is possibly TRBD1 (5 bases). There are 14 residues in the CDR3. Germline values: CDR1 SQVTM, CDR2 ANQGSEA. V was trimmed by 6 bases and J by 7 bases, leaving 21 bases between them. The CDR3 reads CSVGRDGREGGYTF. The DNA of the CDR3 is TGCAGCGTAGGGAGGGACGGCAGAGAAGGTGGCTACACCTTC. The full variable domain, its missing parts supplied by reference TRBV29-1 and TRBJ1-2, is SAVISQKPSRDICQRGTSLTIQCQVDSQVTMMFWYRQQPGQSLTLIATANQGSEATYESGFVIDKFPISRPNLTFSTLTVSNMSPEDSSIYLCSVGRDGREGGYTFGSGTRLTVV.

This sequence joins TRBV19 and TRBJ2-6, with a weak D call TRBD2 (6 bases). Trimming left V 3 bases short and J 3 bases short, with 9 bases between. CDR1 and CDR2 from the germline V gene are LNHDA and SQIVND (reference sequence). The length of the CDR3 is 15 residues. CDR3 bases: TGTGCCAGTAGTATCGGGGGACTTGGGGCCAACGTCCTGACTTTC. Translated: CASSIGGLGANVLTF.